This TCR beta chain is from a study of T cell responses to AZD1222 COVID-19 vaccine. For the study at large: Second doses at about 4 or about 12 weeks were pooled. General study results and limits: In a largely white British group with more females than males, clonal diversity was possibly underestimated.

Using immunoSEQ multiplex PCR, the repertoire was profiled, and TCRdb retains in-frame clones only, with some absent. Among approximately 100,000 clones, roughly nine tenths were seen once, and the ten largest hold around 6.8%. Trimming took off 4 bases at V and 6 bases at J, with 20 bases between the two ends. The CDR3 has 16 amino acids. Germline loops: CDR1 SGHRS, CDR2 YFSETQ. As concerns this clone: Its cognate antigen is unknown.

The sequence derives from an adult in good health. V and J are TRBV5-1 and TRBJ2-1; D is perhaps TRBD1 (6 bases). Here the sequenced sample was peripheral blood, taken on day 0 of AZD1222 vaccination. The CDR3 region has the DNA TGCGCCAGCAGCCCGGGGAATAAGGGGGTGGGCAATGAGCAGTTCTTC. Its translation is CASSPGNKGVGNEQFF.